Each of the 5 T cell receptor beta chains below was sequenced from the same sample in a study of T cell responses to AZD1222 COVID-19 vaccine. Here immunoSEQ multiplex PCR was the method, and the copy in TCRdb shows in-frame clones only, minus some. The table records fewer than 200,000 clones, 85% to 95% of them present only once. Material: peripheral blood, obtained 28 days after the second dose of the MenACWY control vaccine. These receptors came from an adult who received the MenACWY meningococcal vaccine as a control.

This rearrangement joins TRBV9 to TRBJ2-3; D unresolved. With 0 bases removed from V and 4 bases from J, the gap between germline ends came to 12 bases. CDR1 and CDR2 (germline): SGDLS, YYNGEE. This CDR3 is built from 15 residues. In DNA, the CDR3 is TGTGCCAGCAGCGTAGAGGTCTCCCAGGCAGATACGCAGTATTTT. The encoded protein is CASSVEVSQADTQYF.

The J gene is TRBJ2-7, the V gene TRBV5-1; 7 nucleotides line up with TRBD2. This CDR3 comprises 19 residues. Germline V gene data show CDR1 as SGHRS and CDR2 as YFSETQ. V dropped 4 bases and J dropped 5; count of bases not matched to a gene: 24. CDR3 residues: CASSPQWGGRIPTVNEQYF. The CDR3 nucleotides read TGCGCCAGCAGCCCCCAGTGGGGGGGGAGGATCCCGACCGTGAACGAGCAGTACTTC.

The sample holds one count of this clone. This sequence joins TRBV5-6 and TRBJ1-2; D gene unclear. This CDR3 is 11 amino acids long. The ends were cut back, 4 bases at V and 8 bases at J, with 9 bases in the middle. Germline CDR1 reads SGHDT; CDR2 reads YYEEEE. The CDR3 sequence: CASSAGVGYTF. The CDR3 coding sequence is TGTGCCAGCAGCGCCGGGGTGGGCTACACCTTC.

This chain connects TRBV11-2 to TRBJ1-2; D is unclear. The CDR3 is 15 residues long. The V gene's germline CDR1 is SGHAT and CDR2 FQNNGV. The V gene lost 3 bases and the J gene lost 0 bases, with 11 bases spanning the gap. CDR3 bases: TGTGCCAGCAGCTTGAGTGGGTCCGCTAACTATGGCTACACCTTC. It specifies CASSLSGSANYGYTF.

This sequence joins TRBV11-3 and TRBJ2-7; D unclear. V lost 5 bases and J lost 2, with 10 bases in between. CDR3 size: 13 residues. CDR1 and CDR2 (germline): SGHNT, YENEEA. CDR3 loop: CASSLDSAYEQYF. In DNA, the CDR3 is TGTGCCAGCAGCCTCGACTCCGCCTACGAGCAGTACTTC.